The rows below give T cell receptor beta chains drawn from one sample of a study of T cell repertoires in cytomegalovirus infection. Which antigens these TCRs recognize remains unknown. MiXCR, run by TCRdb on the reads, gives a single entry per CDR3 protein. The sample includes around 570,000 distinct CDR3 sequences, approximately 40% of them seen just once. Sequences were derived from cultured PBMCs, sampled from culture after CMV antigen stimulation. Every receptor here comes from a human donor in good health (CMV status not recorded). Some clones in this sample may be carry-over from other donors' samples. The CDR3 runs from the conserved cysteine through the conserved F or W. D genes are given only for firm matches. Size values are once, few and many counts, or a class for expanded clones, and some rows have none.

>.|TRBJ2-1|TRBV12-3/TRBV12-4|.
TGTGCCAGCAGTTTAGTCTCAGCTTACAATGAGCAGTTCTTC
CASSLVSAYNEQFF
>TRBD2|TRBJ2-1|TRBV7-2|.
TGTGCCAGCAGCCTTAGCGGGGGGGCGTTAGATGAGCAGTTCTTC
CASSLSGGALDEQFF
>.|TRBJ2-7|TRBV15|.
TGTGCCACCAGCAGAGATCTCGGGGGGCAGTACGAGCAGTACTTC
CATSRDLGGQYEQYF
>TRBD2|TRBJ2-3|TRBV7-9|few
TGTGCCAGCAGCCGCGGACTAGCGGGGACTAGCACAGATACGCAGTATTTT
CASSRGLAGTSTDTQYF
>.|TRBJ2-7|TRBV7-2|few
TGTGCCAGCAGCCATCCCACCCCTTACGAGCAGTACTTC
CASSHPTPYEQYF
>.|TRBJ2-7|TRBV28|few
TGTGCCAGCAGTTTTTCCGTCTCCTACGAGCAGTACTTC
CASSFSVSYEQYF
>TRBD2|TRBJ2-3|TRBV7-2|many
TGTGCCAGCAGCTTACCCCCGGGACTAGCGGGCGTACGCGGTCTAAATACGCAGTATTTT
CASSLPPGLAGVRGLNTQYF
>.|TRBJ1-1|TRBV15|few
TGTGCCACCAGCAGAGTATGGGGGGAGGGTTTGAACACTGAAGCTTTCTTT
CATSRVWGEGLNTEAFF
>TRBD1|TRBJ1-3|TRBV7-9|.
TGTGCCAGCAGCCCCCTTCAGGGGGCGAGTGGAAACACCATATATTTT
CASSPLQGASGNTIYF
>.|TRBJ2-7|TRBV7-7|.
TGTGCCAGCAGCTTTCGCGCTAGTCCCGCCTACGAGCAGTACTTC
CASSFRASPAYEQYF
>.|TRBJ1-1|TRBV27|.
TGTGCCAGCAGTTACATACCTAACACTGAAGCTTTCTTT
CASSYIPNTEAFF
>TRBD2|TRBJ2-1|TRBV11-2|once
TGTGCCAGCAGCTTTCCTAGCGGGGGTGGTCAGATGGGTGAGCAGTTCTTC
CASSFPSGGGQMGEQFF
>.|TRBJ2-1|TRBV18|.
TGTGCCAGCTCACCACGGGACCAATACGCCTACAATGAGCAGTTCTTC
CASSPRDQYAYNEQFF
>.|TRBJ1-5|TRBV2|few
TGTGCCAGCAAGGCGGGACGAGGCAATCAGCCCCAGCATTTT
CASKAGRGNQPQHF
>.|TRBJ1-6|TRBV20-1|few
TGCAGTGCTTATCAAGGGACGGATTATAATTCACCCCTCCACTTT
CSAYQGTDYNSPLHF
>.|TRBJ1-5|TRBV24-1|.
TGTGCCACCAGTGACCCATATGTAACAGCCGTGAAGCTATGGCAGCCCCAGCATTTT
CATSDPYVTAVKLWQPQHF
>.|TRBJ1-5|TRBV9|few
TGTGCCAGCAGCGTAGAAGGGACCTATCAGCCCCAGCATTTT
CASSVEGTYQPQHF
>TRBD1|TRBJ1-2|TRBV2|.
TGTGCCAGCAGTCCGGACAGGTCGACTAACTATGGCTACACCTTC
CASSPDRSTNYGYTF
>TRBD1|TRBJ1-6|TRBV19|.
TGTGCCAGTAGTCCTGGACAGGGAACCGGTGCCCTCCACTTT
CASSPGQGTGALHF